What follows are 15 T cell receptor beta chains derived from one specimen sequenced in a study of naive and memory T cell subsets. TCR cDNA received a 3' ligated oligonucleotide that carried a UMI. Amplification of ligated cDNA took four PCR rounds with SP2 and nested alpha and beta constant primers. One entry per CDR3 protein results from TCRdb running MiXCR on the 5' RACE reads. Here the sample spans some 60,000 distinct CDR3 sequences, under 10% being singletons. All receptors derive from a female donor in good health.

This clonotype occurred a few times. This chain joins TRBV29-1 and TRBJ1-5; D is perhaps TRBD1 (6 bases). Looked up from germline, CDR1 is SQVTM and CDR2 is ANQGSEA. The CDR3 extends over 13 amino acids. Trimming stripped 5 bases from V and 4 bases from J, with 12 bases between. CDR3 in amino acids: CSVNQGMNQPQHF. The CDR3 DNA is TGCAGCGTTAATCAGGGGATGAATCAGCCCCAGCATTTT.

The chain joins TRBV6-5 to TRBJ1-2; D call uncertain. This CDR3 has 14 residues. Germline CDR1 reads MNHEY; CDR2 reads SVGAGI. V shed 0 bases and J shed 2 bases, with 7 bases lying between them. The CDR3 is CASSYSAGNYGYTF. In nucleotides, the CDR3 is TGTGCCAGCAGTTACTCGGCGGGCAACTATGGCTACACCTTC.

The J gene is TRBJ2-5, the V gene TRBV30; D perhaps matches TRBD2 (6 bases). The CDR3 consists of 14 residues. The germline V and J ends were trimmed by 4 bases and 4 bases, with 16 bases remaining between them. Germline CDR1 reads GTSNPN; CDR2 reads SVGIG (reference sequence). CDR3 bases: TGTGCCTGGAATCGGATTGGGGGGACAGAGACCCAGTACTTC. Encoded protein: CAWNRIGGTETQYF.

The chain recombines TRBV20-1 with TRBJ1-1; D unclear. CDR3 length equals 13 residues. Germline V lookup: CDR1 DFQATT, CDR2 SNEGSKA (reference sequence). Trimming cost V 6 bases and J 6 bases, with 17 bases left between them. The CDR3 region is CSAEGQAGSEAFF. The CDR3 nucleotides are TGCAGTGCCGAGGGCCAGGCGGGGTCTGAAGCTTTCTTT.

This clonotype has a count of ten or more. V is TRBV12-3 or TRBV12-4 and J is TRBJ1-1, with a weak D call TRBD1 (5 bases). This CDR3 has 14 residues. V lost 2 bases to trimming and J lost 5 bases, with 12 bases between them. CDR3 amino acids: CASSLWGGTTEAFF. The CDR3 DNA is TGTGCCAGCAGTTTATGGGGGGGTACAACTGAAGCTTTCTTT.

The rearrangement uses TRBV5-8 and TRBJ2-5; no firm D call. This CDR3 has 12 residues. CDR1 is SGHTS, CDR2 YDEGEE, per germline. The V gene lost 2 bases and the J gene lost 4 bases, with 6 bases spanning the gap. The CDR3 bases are TGTGCCAGCAGCTTCAGGCGAGAGACCCAGTACTTC. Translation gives CASSFRRETQYF.

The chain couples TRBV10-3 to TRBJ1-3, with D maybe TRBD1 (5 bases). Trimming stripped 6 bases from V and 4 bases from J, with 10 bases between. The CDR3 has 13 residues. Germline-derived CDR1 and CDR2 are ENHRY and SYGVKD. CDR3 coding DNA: TGTGCCATCAGCAGGGCGGAAGGAAACACCATATATTTT. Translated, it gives CAISRAEGNTIYF.

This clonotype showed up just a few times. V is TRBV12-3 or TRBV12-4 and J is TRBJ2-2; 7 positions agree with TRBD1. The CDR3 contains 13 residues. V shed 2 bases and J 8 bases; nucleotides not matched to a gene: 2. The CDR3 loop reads CASSLQGEGELFF. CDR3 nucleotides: TGTGCCAGCAGTTTACAGGGGGAAGGGGAGCTGTTTTTT.

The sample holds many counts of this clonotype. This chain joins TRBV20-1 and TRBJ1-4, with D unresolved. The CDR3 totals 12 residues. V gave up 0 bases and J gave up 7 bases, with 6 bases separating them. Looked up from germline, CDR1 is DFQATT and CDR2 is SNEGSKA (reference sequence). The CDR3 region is CSARDSTEKLFF. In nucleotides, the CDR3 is TGCAGTGCTAGAGATAGTACTGAAAAACTGTTTTTT.

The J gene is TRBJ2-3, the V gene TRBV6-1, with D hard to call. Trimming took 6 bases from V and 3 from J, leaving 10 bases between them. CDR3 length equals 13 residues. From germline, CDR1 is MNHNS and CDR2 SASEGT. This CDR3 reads CASSQPDTDTQYF. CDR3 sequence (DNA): TGTGCCAGCAGCCAACCTGATACAGATACGCAGTATTTT.

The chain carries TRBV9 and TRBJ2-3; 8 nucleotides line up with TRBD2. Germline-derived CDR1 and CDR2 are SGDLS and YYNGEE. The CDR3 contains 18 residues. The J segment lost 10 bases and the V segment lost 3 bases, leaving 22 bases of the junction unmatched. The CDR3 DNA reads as TGTGCCAGCAGCGCCCTTTACCGAGCGGGGGTGCTCTCGGAGGCGCAGTATTTT. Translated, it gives CASSALYRAGVLSEAQYF. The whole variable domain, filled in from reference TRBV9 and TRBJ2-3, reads DSGVTQTPKHLITATGQRVTLRCSPRSGDLSVYWYQQSLDQGLQFLIQYYNGEERAKGNILERFSAQQFPDLHSELNLSSLELGDSALYFCASSALYRAGVLSEAQYFGPGTRLTVL.

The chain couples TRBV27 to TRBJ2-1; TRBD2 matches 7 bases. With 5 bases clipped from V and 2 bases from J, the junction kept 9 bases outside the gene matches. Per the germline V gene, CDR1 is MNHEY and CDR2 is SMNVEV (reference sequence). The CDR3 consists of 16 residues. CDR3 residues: CASSLFGRATYNEQFF. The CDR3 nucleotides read TGTGCCAGCAGTCTATTTGGGAGGGCAACCTACAATGAGCAGTTCTTC.

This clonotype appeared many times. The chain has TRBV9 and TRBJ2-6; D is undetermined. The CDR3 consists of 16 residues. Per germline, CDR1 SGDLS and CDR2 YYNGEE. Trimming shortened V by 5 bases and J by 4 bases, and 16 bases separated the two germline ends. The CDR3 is CASSADGFSGANVLTF. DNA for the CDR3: TGTGCCAGCAGTGCGGACGGATTCTCGGGGGCCAACGTCCTGACTTTC. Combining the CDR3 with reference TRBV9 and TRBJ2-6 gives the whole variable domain DSGVTQTPKHLITATGQRVTLRCSPRSGDLSVYWYQQSLDQGLQFLIQYYNGEERAKGNILERFSAQQFPDLHSELNLSSLELGDSALYFCASSADGFSGANVLTFGAGSRLTVL.

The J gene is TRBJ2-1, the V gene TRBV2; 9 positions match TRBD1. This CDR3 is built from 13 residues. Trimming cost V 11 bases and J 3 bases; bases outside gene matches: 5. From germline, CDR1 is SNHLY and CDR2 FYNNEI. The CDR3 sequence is CAAGQGIYNEQFF. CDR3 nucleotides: TGTGCCGCGGGACAGGGAATCTACAATGAGCAGTTCTTC.

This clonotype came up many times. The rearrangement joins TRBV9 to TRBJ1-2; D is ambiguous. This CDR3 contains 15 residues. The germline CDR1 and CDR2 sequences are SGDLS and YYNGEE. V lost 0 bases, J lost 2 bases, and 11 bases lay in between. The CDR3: CASSVGGSRNYGYTF. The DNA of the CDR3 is TGTGCCAGCAGCGTAGGAGGTTCTCGCAACTATGGCTACACCTTC.